What follows is one TCR beta chain and its context. Its antigen is still unknown. These data belong to a study of T cell responses to AZD1222 COVID-19 vaccine. Broader study findings: Among those given AZD1222, only six were seropositive at baseline. Spike was spanned by vaccine-associated CD4 TCRs, with dominance at 160-218 and 743-854. Unmutated variant regions reportedly attract nearly half of all spike-specific TCRs. There were repertoire samples only from the period after the peak T cell response.

Produced via immunoSEQ multiplex PCR; TCRdb's table is partial and in-frame only. The sample shows over 150,000 clones, roughly 93% of them seen only once. Per germline, CDR1 MNHEY and CDR2 SVGAGI. The V segment lost 6 bases and the J segment 2 bases; nucleotides outside the gene matches: 6. This CDR3 has 14 residues. The TCR sequence derives from an adult who received the MenACWY meningococcal vaccine as a control. This specimen consisted of peripheral blood, obtained 28 days after the second dose of the MenACWY control vaccine. The gene calls are TRBV6-5 and TRBJ1-2, with TRBD1 matching 7 bases. The CDR3 is CASRSSTGNYGYTF. CDR3 nucleotides: TGTGCCAGCAGGTCATCGACAGGGAACTATGGCTACACCTTC.